The present T cell receptor beta chain was sequenced within a study of blood T cell repertoires in COVID-19. In the study overall: T cells, B-cell-depleted T cells, or PBMCs supplied cDNA or gDNA.

Per the original data handling: How many nucleated cells were present was estimated from reference gene primer amplification. Clones were read by immunoSEQ multiplex PCR, and TCRdb kept only the in-frame ones, dropping some. From that table come the V and J calls and clone size; the DNA was used to work out D and trimming. This sample yields about 140,000 clones, of which over 65% are seen a single time; 16% belongs to the top ten. V shed 1 base and J shed 1 base, with 10 bases lying between them. This CDR3 contains 14 residues. Germline V gene sequence: CDR1 GTSNPN, CDR2 SVGIG (reference sequence). This clone was counted between two and nine times.

The sample comprised peripheral blood. The clonotype was recovered from a man in his fifties or sixties with acute or convalescent COVID-19. V gene TRBV30 combines with J gene TRBJ2-5; the D gene is possibly TRBD1 (5 bases). In DNA, the CDR3 is TGTGCCTGGAGTGGGGGCGGCCTCCAAGAGACCCAGTACTTC. This encodes CAWSGGGLQETQYF.